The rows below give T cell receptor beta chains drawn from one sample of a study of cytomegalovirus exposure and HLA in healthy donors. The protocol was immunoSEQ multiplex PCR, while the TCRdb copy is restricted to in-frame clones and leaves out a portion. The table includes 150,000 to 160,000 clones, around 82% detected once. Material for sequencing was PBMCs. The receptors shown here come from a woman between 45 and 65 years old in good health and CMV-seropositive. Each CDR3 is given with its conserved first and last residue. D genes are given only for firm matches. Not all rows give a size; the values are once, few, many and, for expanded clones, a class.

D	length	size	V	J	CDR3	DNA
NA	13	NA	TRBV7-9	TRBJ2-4	CASSIADKNIQYF	TGTGCCAGCTCTATAGCGGACAAAAACATTCAGTACTTC
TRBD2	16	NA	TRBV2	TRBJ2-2	CASSTSGGYATGELFF	TGTGCCAGCAGTACTAGCGGGGGGTACGCTACCGGGGAGCTGTTTTTT
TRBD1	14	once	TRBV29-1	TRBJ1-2	CSVLDRGKEYGYTF	TGCAGCGTTCTGGACAGGGGAAAGGAGTATGGCTACACCTTC
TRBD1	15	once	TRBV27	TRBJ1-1	CASSKDRARNTEAFF	TGTGCCAGCAGTAAGGACAGGGCACGGAACACTGAAGCTTTCTTT
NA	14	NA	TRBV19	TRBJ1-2	CASRTEQANYGYTF	TGTGCCAGTCGTACCGAGCAAGCTAACTATGGCTACACCTTC
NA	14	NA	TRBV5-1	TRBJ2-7	CASGNRDSSYEQYF	TGCGCCAGCGGCAACAGGGATTCCTCCTACGAGCAGTACTTC
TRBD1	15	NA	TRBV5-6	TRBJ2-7	CASSSPGTGTYEQYF	TGTGCCAGCAGCTCCCCCGGGACAGGGACCTACGAGCAGTACTTC
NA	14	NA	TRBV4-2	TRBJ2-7	CASKVSTATYEQYF	TGTGCCAGCAAGGTTAGTACAGCTACCTACGAGCAGTACTTC
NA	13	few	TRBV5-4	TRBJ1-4	CASTDGRGEKLFF	TGTGCCAGCACCGATGGACGAGGGGAAAAACTGTTTTTT
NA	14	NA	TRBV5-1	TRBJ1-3	CATRQGQTGDTIYF	TGCGCCACCCGGCAGGGACAAACCGGGGACACCATATATTTT
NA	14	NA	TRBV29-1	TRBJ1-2	CSADLGTAYYGYTF	TGCAGCGCCGACCTGGGGACTGCCTACTATGGCTACACCTTC
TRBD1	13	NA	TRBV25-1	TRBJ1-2	CASEGQGNYGYTF	TGTGCCAGCGAAGGACAGGGTAACTATGGCTACACCTTC
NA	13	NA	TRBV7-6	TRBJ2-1	CASSSLGLDEQFF	TGTGCCAGCAGCTCTCTGGGACTGGATGAGCAGTTCTTC
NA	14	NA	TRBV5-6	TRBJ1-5	CASSLGISNQPQHF	TGTGCCAGCAGCTTGGGTATAAGCAATCAGCCCCAGCATTTT
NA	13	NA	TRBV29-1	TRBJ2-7	CSVETGTPYEQYF	TGCAGCGTCGAAACCGGGACACCTTACGAGCAGTACTTC
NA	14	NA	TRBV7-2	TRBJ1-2	CASRDRLGGYGYTF	TGTGCCAGCAGGGACCGACTCGGGGGATATGGCTACACCTTC
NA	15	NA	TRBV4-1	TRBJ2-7	CASSQVGGVSYEQYF	TGCGCCAGCAGCCAAGTGGGGGGAGTCTCCTACGAGCAGTACTTC
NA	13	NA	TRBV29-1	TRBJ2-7	CSALGGSAYEQYF	TGCAGCGCCTTGGGGGGAAGCGCCTACGAGCAGTACTTC
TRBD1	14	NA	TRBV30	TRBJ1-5	CAWSKGQGGQPQHF	TGTGCCTGGTCTAAAGGACAGGGGGGTCAGCCCCAGCATTTT
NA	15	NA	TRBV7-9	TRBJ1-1	CASSLASPMNTEAFF	TGTGCCAGCAGCTTAGCTAGTCCAATGAACACTGAAGCTTTCTTT
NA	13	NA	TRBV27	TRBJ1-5	CASSLMRNQPQHF	TGTGCCAGCAGTTTAATGAGGAATCAGCCCCAGCATTTT
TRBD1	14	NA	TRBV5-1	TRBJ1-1	CASSLVDRGSEAFF	TGCGCCAGCAGCTTAGTAGACAGGGGCAGTGAAGCTTTCTTT